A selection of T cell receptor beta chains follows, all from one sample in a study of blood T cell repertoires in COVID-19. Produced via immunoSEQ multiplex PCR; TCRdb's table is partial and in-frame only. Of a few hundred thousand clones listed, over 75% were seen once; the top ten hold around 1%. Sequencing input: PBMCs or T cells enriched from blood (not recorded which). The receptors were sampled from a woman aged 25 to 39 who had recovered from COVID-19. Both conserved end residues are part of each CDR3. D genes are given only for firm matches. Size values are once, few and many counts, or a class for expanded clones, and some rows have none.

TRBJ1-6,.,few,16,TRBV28,TGTGCCAGCAGTCCCAAGGGAAGGGGCTATAATTCACCCCTCCACTTT,CASSPKGRGYNSPLHF
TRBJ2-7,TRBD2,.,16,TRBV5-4,TGTGCCAGCAGCCCGATAGCGGGAGGGCCGGTTTACGAGCAGTACTTC,CASSPIAGGPVYEQYF
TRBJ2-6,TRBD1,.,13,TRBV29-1,TGCAGCGTTGGGGCCGGGACAGCTAACGTCCTGACTTTC,CSVGAGTANVLTF
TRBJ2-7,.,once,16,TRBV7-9,TGTGCCAGCAGCTTAAAGAGGGATCCAGGGGTAAGCGAGCAGTACTTC,CASSLKRDPGVSEQYF
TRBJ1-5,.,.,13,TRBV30,TGTGCCTGGAGTACCGGGGAGGATCAGCCCCAGCATTTT,CAWSTGEDQPQHF
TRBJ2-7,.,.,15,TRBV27,TGTGCCAGCAGTTCCCCGACGACAGGTTTCTACGAGCAGTACTTC,CASSSPTTGFYEQYF
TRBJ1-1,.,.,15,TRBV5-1,TGCGCCAGCAGCGCCATCCGGGGATTATACACTGAAGCTTTCTTT,CASSAIRGLYTEAFF
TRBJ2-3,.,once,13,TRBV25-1,TGTGCCAGCAGTGAAGGAGGATGGGATACGCAGTATTTT,CASSEGGWDTQYF
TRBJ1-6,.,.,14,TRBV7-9,TGTGCCAGCAGCTCGCAGGGAAATAATTCACCCCTCCACTTT,CASSSQGNNSPLHF
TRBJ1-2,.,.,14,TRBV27,TGTGCCAGCAGTCCCAAGCGGACGGTCTATGGCTACACCTTC,CASSPKRTVYGYTF
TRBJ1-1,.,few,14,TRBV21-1,TGTGCCAGCAGCGCCCAGGGGGCGATGACTGAAGCTTTCTTT,CASSAQGAMTEAFF
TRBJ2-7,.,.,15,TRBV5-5,TGTGCCAGCAGCATAACAGGGACAAGGGCCTACGAGCAGTACTTC,CASSITGTRAYEQYF
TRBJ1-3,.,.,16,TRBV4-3,TGCGCCAGCAGCCCCCTGCCGGTCATCTCTGGAAACACCATATATTTT,CASSPLPVISGNTIYF
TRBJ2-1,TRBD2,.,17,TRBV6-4,TGTGCCCGCAACGCACGGAGCGGGACGACACTAAACAATGAGCAGTTCTTC,CARNARSGTTLNNEQFF
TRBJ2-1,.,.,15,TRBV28,TGTGCCAGCAGCCGGACCGGTCAAACGGGGTATGAGCAGTTCTTC,CASSRTGQTGYEQFF
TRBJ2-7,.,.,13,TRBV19,TGTGCCAGTAGTACAGGGGTTTTCGACGAGCAGTACTTC,CASSTGVFDEQYF
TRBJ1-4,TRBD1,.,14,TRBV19,TGTGCCACCTCATCGACAGGGGGCTCTGAAAAACTGTTTTTT,CATSSTGGSEKLFF
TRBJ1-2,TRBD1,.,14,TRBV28,TGTGCCAGCAGTCTCGGGACAGGACGCTATGGCTACACCTTC,CASSLGTGRYGYTF
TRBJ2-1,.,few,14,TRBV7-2,TGTGCCAGCAGCTTAGTCGGGAACCCCAATGAGCAGTTCTTC,CASSLVGNPNEQFF
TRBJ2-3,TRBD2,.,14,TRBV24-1,TGTGCCACCAGTGCTAGCGGGGTCACAGATACGCAGTATTTT,CATSASGVTDTQYF
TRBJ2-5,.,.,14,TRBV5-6,TGTGCCAGCAGCTTGCAGGGAACTCAAGAGACCCAGTACTTC,CASSLQGTQETQYF
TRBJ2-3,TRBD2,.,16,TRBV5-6,TGTGCCAGCAGCCCCGCTTGGGAGGGGAGCACAGATACGCAGTATTTT,CASSPAWEGSTDTQYF
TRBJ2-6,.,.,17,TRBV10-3,TGTGCCATCGGTACAGGGTTTCAGGGCTCTGGGGCCAACGTCCTGACTTTC,CAIGTGFQGSGANVLTF
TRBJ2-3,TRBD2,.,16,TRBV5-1,TGCGCCAGCAGCTTGGAGGCGGGAGGTGCCTTAGATACGCAGTATTTT,CASSLEAGGALDTQYF
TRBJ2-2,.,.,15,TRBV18,TGTGCCAGTTCGGGGTCTTCCACGGACACCGGGGAGCTGTTTTTT,CASSGSSTDTGELFF
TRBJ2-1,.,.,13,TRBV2,TGTGCCAGCTATTTAGACATTTACAATGAGCAGTTCTTC,CASYLDIYNEQFF
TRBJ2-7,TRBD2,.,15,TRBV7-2,TGTGCCAGCAGCCAGACTAGCGGGGGGGCTTACGAGCAGTACTTC,CASSQTSGGAYEQYF
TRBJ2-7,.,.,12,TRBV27,TGTGCCAGCAGACAACTAGAAGGCGAGCAGTACTTC,CASRQLEGEQYF
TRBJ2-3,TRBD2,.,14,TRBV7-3,TGTGCCAGCAGGCCAGCGGGAAGCGCAGATACGCAGTATTTT,CASRPAGSADTQYF
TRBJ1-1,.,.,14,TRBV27,TGTGCCAGCAGTCCGACATCGATGAACACTGAAGCTTTCTTT,CASSPTSMNTEAFF
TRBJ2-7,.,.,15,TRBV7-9,TGTGCCAGCAGCTCACCGGGACATACCAACTACGAGCAGTACTTC,CASSSPGHTNYEQYF
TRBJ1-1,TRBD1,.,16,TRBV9,TGTGCCAGCAGCGTAAGAAAGGGGGCTCCCTTCACTGAAGCTTTCTTT,CASSVRKGAPFTEAFF
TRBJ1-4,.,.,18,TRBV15,TGTGCCACCAGCCCTAGGTTCATATGGGACTCTGGTAGTGAAAAACTGTTTTTT,CATSPRFIWDSGSEKLFF
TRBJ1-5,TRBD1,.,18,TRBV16,TGTGCCAGCAGCCAATTTAAGAGGACAGGGAGCACGAGTCAGCCCCAGCATTTT,CASSQFKRTGSTSQPQHF
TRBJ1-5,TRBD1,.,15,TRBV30,TGTGCCTGGAGTAGGGGACAGGGGGCGCGGGAGCCCCAGCATTTT,CAWSRGQGAREPQHF
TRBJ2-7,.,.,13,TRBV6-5,TGTGCCAGCAGGGAGAACGACGCCTACGAGCAGTACTTC,CASRENDAYEQYF
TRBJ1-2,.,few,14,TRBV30,TGTGCCTGGAGTGGAGACAGCCACCAGTATGGCTACACCTTC,CAWSGDSHQYGYTF
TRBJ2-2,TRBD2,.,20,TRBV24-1,TGTGCCACCAGTGATCCGACTAGCGGGAGAGGGATCGCGAACACCGGGGAGCTGTTTTTT,CATSDPTSGRGIANTGELFF
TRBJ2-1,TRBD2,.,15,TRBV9,TGTGCCAGCAGCGTAGTTGTAGCGGGGGGGAATGAGCAGTTCTTC,CASSVVVAGGNEQFF
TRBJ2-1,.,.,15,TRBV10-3,TGTGCCATCAGTGATGCAGGGGATCGCTACAATGAGCAGTTCTTC,CAISDAGDRYNEQFF
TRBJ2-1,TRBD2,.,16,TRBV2,TGTGCCAGCATGAAGACTAGCGGGGGGGCTCGAGATGAGCAGTTCTTC,CASMKTSGGARDEQFF
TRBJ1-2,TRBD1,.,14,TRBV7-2,TGTGCCAGCAGCTTCTCTAGACAGGGGAGTGGCTACACCTTC,CASSFSRQGSGYTF
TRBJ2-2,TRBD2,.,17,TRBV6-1,TGTGCCAGCAGTGGGAGAATCACTAGCGGGAGGACCGGGGAGCTGTTTTTT,CASSGRITSGRTGELFF
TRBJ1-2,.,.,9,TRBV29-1,TGCAGCGTTGCCGGAGCCTACACCTTC,CSVAGAYTF
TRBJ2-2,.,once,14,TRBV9,TGTGCCAGCAGCTCCCACACGAACACCGGGGAGCTGTTTTTT,CASSSHTNTGELFF
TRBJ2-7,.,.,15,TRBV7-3,TGTGCCAGCAGCCCCACTGGCGGGACCTCCTACGAGCAGTACTTC,CASSPTGGTSYEQYF
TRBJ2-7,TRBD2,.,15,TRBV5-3,TGTGCCAGAAGCTTGGGGGAGGGACCTAACTACGAGCAGTACTTC,CARSLGEGPNYEQYF
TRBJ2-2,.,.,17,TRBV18,TGTGCCAGCATTGCCCTCATGAGGCAGGGTCGTGGCGGGGAGCTGTTTTTT,CASIALMRQGRGGELFF
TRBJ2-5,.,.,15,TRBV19,TGTGCCAGTAGTATCTTGGGCAGCGGAGGAGAGACCCAGTACTTC,CASSILGSGGETQYF
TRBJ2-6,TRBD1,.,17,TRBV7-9,TGTGCCAGCAGCTTCAGACAGGGGACCCCTCGGGCCAACGTCCTGACTTTC,CASSFRQGTPRANVLTF
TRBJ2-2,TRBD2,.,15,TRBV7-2,TGTGCCAGCAGCCCGGGACTAGGTTTCACCGGGGAGCTGTTTTTT,CASSPGLGFTGELFF
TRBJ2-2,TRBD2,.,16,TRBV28,TGTGCCAGCAGTTTATCCGGGAGGGGAAACACCGGGGAGCTGTTTTTT,CASSLSGRGNTGELFF
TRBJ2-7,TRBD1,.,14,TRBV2,TGTGCCAGCACCCCGGGACAGGGGACCTACGAGCAGTACTTC,CASTPGQGTYEQYF
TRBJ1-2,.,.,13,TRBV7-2,TGTGCCAGCAGCGTGAGGTCCGGGTATGGCTACACCTTC,CASSVRSGYGYTF